These 18 T cell receptor beta chains were all obtained from the same sample, sequenced in a study of T cell responses to AZD1222 COVID-19 vaccine (dated by TCRdb to the early 2020s). In light of the paper, this sample's time point label describes: baseline before first vaccination. The method was the immunoSEQ multiplex PCR assay. TCRdb took over this immuneACCESS table, retaining in-frame rearrangements with V and J assigned. Such tables are incomplete; in checked studies, under half of the missing clones stem from an unresolved V gene, and the remainder is unexplained. In this sample the table shows more than 100,000 clones, approximately 90% of which occur a single time. Clones ranked in the top ten supply around 1.6% of the sample. The starting material was peripheral blood, obtained on day 0 of AZD1222 vaccination. The receptors shown here come from an adult in good health.

The chain has TRBV19 and TRBJ1-1, with TRBD1 matching 9 bases. CDR1 LNHDA and CDR2 SQIVND come from the germline V gene (reference sequence). The CDR3 contains 15 residues. Trimming removed 5 bases from V and 0 bases from J; junction bases left unmatched: 4. CDR3 loop: CASSPGQGMNTEAFF. The CDR3 nucleotides read TGTGCCAGTAGTCCGGGACAGGGTATGAACACTGAAGCTTTCTTT.

The chain links TRBV6-5 to TRBJ2-5; the D call may be TRBD1 or TRBD2 (5 bases each). This CDR3 has 15 residues. CDR1 and CDR2 (germline): MNHEY, SVGAGI. Trimming left V 7 bases short and J 4 bases short, with 19 bases between. The CDR3 loop reads CASIPNGALRETQYF. The DNA for the CDR3 is TGTGCCAGCATCCCCAACGGGGCGCTGAGAGAGACCCAGTACTTC.

The rearrangement joins TRBV18 to TRBJ1-2; 7 bases align to TRBD1. Germline CDR1 is KGHSH and CDR2 is LQKENI. The CDR3 totals 13 residues. V gave up 2 bases and J gave up 5 bases; unmatched junction bases: 2. CDR3 bases: TGTGCCAGCTCACCAGGGACAGCTTATGGCTACACCTTC. Residues: CASSPGTAYGYTF.

The V and J genes are TRBV6-5 and TRBJ2-3, with D unresolved. Trimming removed 2 bases at V and 0 bases at J, with 3 bases between. Germline V gene lookup returns CDR1 MNHEY and CDR2 SVGAGI. This CDR3 has 13 residues. The CDR3 here is CASSYDSTDTQYF. CDR3 nucleotides: TGTGCCAGCAGTTACGACAGCACAGATACGCAGTATTTT.

This chain connects TRBV2 to TRBJ1-4; D is unclear. The CDR3 sequence is 15 residues long. V was clipped by 6 bases and J by 6 bases, with 17 bases between them. Germline assignment: CDR1 SNHLY and CDR2 FYNNEI. The CDR3, as DNA: TGTGCCAGCAGCCTGTATTTTGCCGGGGATGAAAAACTGTTTTTT. It translates to CASSLYFAGDEKLFF.

V gene TRBV7-9 combines with J gene TRBJ1-2; maybe TRBD1 (6 bases). Trimming took off 3 bases at V and 8 bases at J, with 13 bases between the two ends. This CDR3 is built from 13 residues. Germline V gives CDR1 SEHNR, CDR2 FQNEAQ (reference sequence). The CDR3 nucleotides are TGTGCCAGCAGCTTCCAGGGGTTCAGCGGCTACACCTTC. It encodes CASSFQGFSGYTF.

V gene TRBV4-3 combines with J gene TRBJ1-1; 7 bases line up with TRBD1. Germline V gene sequence: CDR1 LGHNA, CDR2 YSLEER. Unmatched junction bases numbered 5, after V lost 6 bases and J lost 1 base. CDR3 length: 14 amino acids. The CDR3 nucleotides read TGCGCCAGCAGTCCAGGGGGAGGGAACACTGAAGCTTTCTTT. Its translation: CASSPGGGNTEAFF.

The chain carries TRBV9 and TRBJ2-7, with TRBD1 matching 8 bases. The CDR3 has 14 residues. Looked up from germline, CDR1 is SGDLS and CDR2 is YYNGEE. V was clipped by 0 bases and J by 6 bases; unmatched bases: 5. The CDR3: CASSVGTGMGEQYF. The CDR3 DNA sequence: TGTGCCAGCAGCGTAGGGACAGGGATGGGCGAGCAGTACTTC.

The V and J genes are TRBV5-1 and TRBJ1-6; no clear D. This CDR3 is built from 13 residues. V was clipped by 0 bases and J by 7 bases, with 5 bases between them. Germline V gene lookup returns CDR1 SGHRS and CDR2 YFSETQ. The CDR3 bases are TGCGCCAGCAGCTTGGCCGAAAATTCACCCCTCCACTTT. It codes for CASSLAENSPLHF.

V and J are TRBV4-1 and TRBJ2-1, with D possibly TRBD2 on 6 matching bases. The germline V gene encodes CDR1 MGHRA and CDR2 YSYEKL. With 6 bases removed from V and 0 bases from J, the gap between germline ends came to 9 bases. This CDR3 spans 14 amino acids. The CDR3 nucleotides read TGCGCCAGCAGTTGGGGGGACTCCTACAATGAGCAGTTCTTC. Its translation is CASSWGDSYNEQFF.

This clone has just a few counts. The rearrangement joins TRBV9 to TRBJ1-2; 11 nucleotides agree with TRBD1. Germline loops: CDR1 SGDLS, CDR2 YYNGEE. The CDR3 has 13 residues. The junction had 2 bases not matched to a gene; V was cut back by 4 bases and J by 6 bases. This CDR3 is CASSRGQGDGYTF. CDR3 DNA: TGTGCCAGCAGCAGGGGACAGGGGGATGGCTACACCTTC.

The CDR3 spells CAWSVIGGSQPQHF. For the CDR3, the DNA is TGTGCCTGGAGTGTGATCGGCGGGAGTCAGCCCCAGCATTTT. This chain joins TRBV30 and TRBJ1-5, with D uncertain. The V end was cut by 0 bases, the J end by 6 bases, with 12 bases between. Germline CDR1 GTSNPN, CDR2 SVGIG (reference sequence). This CDR3 comprises 14 residues.

The chain recombines TRBV30 with TRBJ2-7; 8 bases align to TRBD2. The germline CDR1 and CDR2 sequences are GTSNPN and SVGIG (reference sequence). V gave up 4 bases and J gave up 12 bases; unmatched junction bases: 11. The CDR3 length is 12 residues. CDR3: CAWNPGTRRTYF. CDR3 sequence (DNA): TGTGCCTGGAACCCCGGGACTAGAAGAACGTACTTC.

In its sample, this clone was seen once. A junction end diverges from the germline sequence, so it may reflect a read error. The rearrangement joins TRBV7-9 to TRBJ1-6, with 7 positions matching TRBD1. Germline lookup yields CDR1 SEHNR and CDR2 FQNEAQ (reference sequence). This CDR3 comprises 15 residues. CDR3 nucleotides: TGTGCCAGCAGTTTAGGGGGCTCCGGGAATTCACCCCTCCACTTT. The encoded protein is CASSLGGSGNSPLHF. Complete variable domain (other parts from reference TRBV7-9 and TRBJ1-6): DTGVSQNPRHKITKRGQNVTFRCDPISEHNRLYWYRQTLGQGPEFLTYFQNEAQLEKSRLLSDRFSAERPKGSFSTLEIQRTEQGDSAMYLCASSLGGSGNSPLHFGNGTRLTVT.

This clone was observed a few times. The V and J genes are TRBV4-2 and TRBJ1-2; 11 bases are a match to TRBD1. CDR3 size: 16 residues. The germline V gene encodes CDR1 LGHNA and CDR2 YNFKEQ. J gave up 3 bases and V 3 bases, and 6 bases lay outside the gene matches. DNA of the CDR3: TGTGCCAGCAGCCAGCCGGACAGGGGGCGCGACTATGGCTACACCTTC. This translates into CASSQPDRGRDYGYTF.

The chain carries TRBV27 and TRBJ2-5; the D gene is possibly TRBD1 (6 bases). Trimming removed 6 bases at V and 5 bases at J, with 22 bases between. Looked up from germline, CDR1 is MNHEY and CDR2 is SMNVEV (reference sequence). This CDR3 contains 16 residues. The CDR3, as DNA: TGTGCCAGCAGCGTTGGTCCGGGACAAAAGAGGGAGACCCAGTACTTC. Translating it yields CASSVGPGQKRETQYF.

The chain couples TRBV10-3 to TRBJ1-2; D gene ambiguous. The V end lost 6 bases, the J end lost 6 bases, and 11 bases lay between the germline ends. This CDR3 region has 12 residues. CDR1 is ENHRY, CDR2 SYGVKD, per germline. The CDR3 is CAIRSGPHGYTF. CDR3 DNA: TGTGCCATCAGGTCAGGACCCCATGGCTACACCTTC.

V gene TRBV7-9 combines with J gene TRBJ1-2; D might be TRBD1 (5 bases). V lost 4 bases, J lost 4 bases, and 13 bases lay in between. The germline CDR1 and CDR2 sequences are SEHNR and FQNEAQ (reference sequence). This CDR3 contains 14 residues. The CDR3 DNA is TGTGCCAGCAGCTCCCAGCAGGGCGTCTATGGCTACACCTTC. Amino acid sequence: CASSSQQGVYGYTF.